The clone carrying this TCR beta chain appeared a few times. This entry comes from a study of blood T cell repertoires in COVID-19. Study-level information: Specimens from acute and convalescent COVID-19 originated in the United States, Italy and Spain. PBMCs, B-cell-depleted T cells, or T cells were the source of the cDNA or gDNA that made up the material.

This CDR3 region has 12 residues. The V end lost 5 bases, the J end lost 2 bases, and 7 bases lay between the germline ends. Germline CDR1 MGHDK, CDR2 SYGVNS. In the authors' workflow: Researchers report that nucleated cell counts were estimated from reference gene primer amplification. The table came from immunoSEQ multiplex PCR; TCRdb's copy has only in-frame clones and leaves some out. Clonal size and the V and J genes are those of that table, whereas D and trimming came from the DNA. The sample holds roughly 320,000 clones, 70% to 90% seen once. This clonotype was sampled from a human donor in a cohort sampled during active COVID-19. The gene calls are TRBV25-1 and TRBJ2-7; a weak D match, TRBD1 (5 bases). What was sequenced was peripheral blood. The CDR3 DNA sequence: TGTGCCAGCAGTAAACAGGCCTACGAGCAGTACTTC. Protein product: CASSKQAYEQYF.